This T cell receptor beta chain is drawn from a study of beta chain features in type 1 diabetes. The sequenced template was cDNA made from the entire isolated RNA. For naive, central memory and regulatory T cell samples, reads averaged roughly 3.7 million. Sequenced by immunoSEQ multiplex PCR; TCRdb stores in-frame clones only, minus some. Of 600,000 to 700,000 clones detected, around 11% appear once; the ten largest clones hold roughly 0.12%. Sorted CD4+ subsets: naive, central memory, regulatory, stem cell-like memory (CD45RO/CCR7/CD25/CD127/CD95/CD27 panel). Each sorted population was over 95% pure. Germline CDR1 and CDR2: MDHEN and SYDVKM. Trimming took 6 bases from V and 12 from J; bases not matched to a gene: 11. CDR3 size: 14 residues. Notes on this clone: Its antigen is not known.

Whole-study results and caveats: Using cDNA template may skew counts toward highly expressing activated cells. People with Type 1 diabetes carried modestly yet significantly shorter TCRB CDR3s in all four CD4+ subsets.

The genes are TRBV28 and TRBJ2-1; 10 bases agree with TRBD1. The TCR was taken from a young man with type 1 diabetes. Sequencing used naive CD4+ T cells from blood. This CDR3 reads CASRNAGQGHRQFF. The CDR3 coding sequence is TGTGCCAGCAGAAACGCGGGACAGGGGCATCGGCAGTTCTTC.